At least ten counts were recorded for the clone carrying this T cell receptor beta chain. The TCRbeta library incorporated unique molecular identifiers. TCRdb reanalysed the PCR reads using MiXCR and keeps one entry per CDR3 protein. The table records over 400,000 distinct CDR3 sequences, 9.5% to 15% of them present only once. This entry is derived from a study of T-cell reconstitution after alpha-beta-depleted transplantation in children. Germline V gene lookup returns CDR1 SEHNR and CDR2 FQNEAQ (reference sequence). V was trimmed by 4 bases and J by 3 bases, leaving 4 bases between them. The CDR3 is 12 amino acids.

The TCR sequence derives from a human donor who donated a stem cell graft to a child with combined immunodeficiency. The chain links TRBV7-9 to TRBJ1-5; D is unresolved. Sequenced material: PBMCs from the stem cell graft donor, taken from the stem cell graft. CDR3 protein: CASSYLNQPQHF. CDR3 nucleotides: TGTGCCAGCAGCTACCTCAATCAGCCCCAGCATTTT.